This T cell receptor (beta chain) was documented in a study of blood T cell repertoires in COVID-19. Study information: Researchers got acute and convalescent COVID-19 samples from the United States, Italy and Spain. Sample material is recorded as cDNA or gDNA derived from T cells, B-cell-depleted T cells, or PBMCs.

In the authors' workflow: Amplified reference gene primers provided the basis for estimating nucleated cell counts. Profiled with immunoSEQ multiplex PCR; TCRdb holds only in-frame clones, not every one. V and J calls and clone size are given by that table; D and trimming were obtained from the DNA. The sample holds about 260,000 clones, more than 80% seen once. A COVID-19 case had been met by exposed participants during the 2 weeks before study entry. V gave up 5 bases and J gave up 0 bases, with 11 bases separating them. The CDR3 is 14 amino acids. The germline V gene has CDR1 SGHRS and CDR2 YFSETQ.

Sequencing input: PBMCs or T cells enriched from blood (not recorded which). The genes are TRBV5-1 and TRBJ1-1, with D possibly TRBD1 on 6 matching bases. The receptor was isolated from a man over 45 who had been exposed to COVID-19. The CDR3 DNA sequence: TGCGCCAGCAGAACTACAGGGTTGAACACTGAAGCTTTCTTT. This gives the protein CASRTTGLNTEAFF. The full variable domain, with the rest looked up from reference TRBV5-1 and TRBJ1-1, is KAGVTQTPRYLIKTRGQQVTLSCSPISGHRSVSWYQQTPGQGLQFLFEYFSETQRNKGNFPGRFSGRQFSNSRSEMNVSTLELGDSALYLCASRTTGLNTEAFFGQGTRLTVV.